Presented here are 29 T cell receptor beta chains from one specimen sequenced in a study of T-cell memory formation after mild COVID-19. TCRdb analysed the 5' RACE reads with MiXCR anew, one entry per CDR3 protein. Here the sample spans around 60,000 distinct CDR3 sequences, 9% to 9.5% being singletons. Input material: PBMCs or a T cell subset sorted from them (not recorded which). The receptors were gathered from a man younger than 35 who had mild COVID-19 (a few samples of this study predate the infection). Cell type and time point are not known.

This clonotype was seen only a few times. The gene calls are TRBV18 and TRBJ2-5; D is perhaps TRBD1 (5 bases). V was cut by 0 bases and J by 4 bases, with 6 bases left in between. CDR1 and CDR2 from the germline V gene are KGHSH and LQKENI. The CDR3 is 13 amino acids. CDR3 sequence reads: CASSPPGRETQYF. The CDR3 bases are TGTGCCAGCTCACCACCGGGGCGAGAGACCCAGTACTTC. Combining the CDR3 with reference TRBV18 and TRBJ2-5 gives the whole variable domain NAGVMQNPRHLVRRRGQEARLRCSPMKGHSHVYWYRQLPEEGLKFMVYLQKENIIDESGMPKERFSAEFPKEGPSILRIQQVVRGDSAAYFCASSPPGRETQYFGPGTRLLVL.

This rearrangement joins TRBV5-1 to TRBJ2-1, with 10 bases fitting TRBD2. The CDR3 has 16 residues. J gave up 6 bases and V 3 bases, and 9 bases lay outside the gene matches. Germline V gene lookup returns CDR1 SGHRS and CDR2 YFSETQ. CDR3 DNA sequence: TGCGCCAGCAGCTCGAATAGCGGGGGGTCCGGCAATGAGCAGTTCTTC. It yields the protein CASSSNSGGSGNEQFF.

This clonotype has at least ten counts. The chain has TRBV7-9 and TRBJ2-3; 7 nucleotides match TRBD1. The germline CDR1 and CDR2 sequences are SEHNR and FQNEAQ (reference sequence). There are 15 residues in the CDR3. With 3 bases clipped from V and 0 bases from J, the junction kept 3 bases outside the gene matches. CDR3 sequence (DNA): TGTGCCAGCAGCTTGCAGGGGGAAAGCACAGATACGCAGTATTTT. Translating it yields CASSLQGESTDTQYF.

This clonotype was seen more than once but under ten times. The CDR3 loop reads CASSIGGASTDTQYF. The CDR3 nucleotides are TGCGCCAGCAGTATAGGCGGAGCTAGCACAGATACGCAGTATTTT. The gene calls are TRBV5-1 and TRBJ2-3, with D hard to call. Germline V gene lookup returns CDR1 SGHRS and CDR2 YFSETQ. Trimming stripped 5 bases from V and 0 bases from J, with 13 bases between. The CDR3 is made up of 15 amino acids.

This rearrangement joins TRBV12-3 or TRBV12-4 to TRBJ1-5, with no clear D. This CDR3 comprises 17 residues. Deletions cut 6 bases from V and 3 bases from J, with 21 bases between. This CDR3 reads CASSLRRGFEDNQPQHF. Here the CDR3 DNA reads TGTGCCAGCAGCCTAAGGCGGGGATTCGAGGACAATCAGCCCCAGCATTTT.

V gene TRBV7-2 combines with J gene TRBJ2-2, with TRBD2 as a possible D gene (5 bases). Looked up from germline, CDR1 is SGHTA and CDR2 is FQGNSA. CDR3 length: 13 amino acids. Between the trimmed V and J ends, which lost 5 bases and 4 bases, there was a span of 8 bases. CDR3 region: CASSRTVTGELFF. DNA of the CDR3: TGTGCCAGCAGCAGGACTGTCACCGGGGAGCTGTTTTTT. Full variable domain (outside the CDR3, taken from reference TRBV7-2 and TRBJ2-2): GAGVSQSPSNKVTEKGKDVELRCDPISGHTALYWYRQSLGQGLEFLIYFQGNSAPDKSGLPSDRFSAERTGGSVSTLTIQRTQQEDSAVYLCASSRTVTGELFFGEGSRLTVL.

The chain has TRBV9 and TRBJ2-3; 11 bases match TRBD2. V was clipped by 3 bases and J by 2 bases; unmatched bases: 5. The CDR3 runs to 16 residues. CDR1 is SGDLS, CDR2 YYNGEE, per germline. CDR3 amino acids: CASSAPGLAVTDTQYF. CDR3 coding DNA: TGTGCCAGCAGCGCCCCGGGACTAGCGGTCACAGATACGCAGTATTTT.

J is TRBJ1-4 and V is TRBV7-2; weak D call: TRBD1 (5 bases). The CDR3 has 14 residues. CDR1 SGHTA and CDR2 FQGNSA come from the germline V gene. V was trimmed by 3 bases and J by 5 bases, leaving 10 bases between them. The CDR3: CASSLTAKNEKLFF. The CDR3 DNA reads TGTGCCAGCAGCTTGACAGCGAAAAATGAAAAACTGTTTTTT.

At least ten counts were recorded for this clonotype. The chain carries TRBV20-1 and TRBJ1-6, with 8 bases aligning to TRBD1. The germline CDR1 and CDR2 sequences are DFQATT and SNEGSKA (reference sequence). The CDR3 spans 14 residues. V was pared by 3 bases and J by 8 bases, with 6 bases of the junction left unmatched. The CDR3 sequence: CSARGTGGDSPLHF. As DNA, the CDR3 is TGCAGTGCTAGGGGAACAGGGGGAGATTCACCCCTCCACTTT.

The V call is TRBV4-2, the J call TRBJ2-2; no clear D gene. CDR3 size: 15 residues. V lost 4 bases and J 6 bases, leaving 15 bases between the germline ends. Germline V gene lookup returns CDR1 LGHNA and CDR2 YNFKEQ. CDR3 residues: CASSRRDTGPGELFF. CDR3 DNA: TGTGCCAGCAGCCGAAGGGATACGGGCCCCGGGGAGCTGTTTTTT.

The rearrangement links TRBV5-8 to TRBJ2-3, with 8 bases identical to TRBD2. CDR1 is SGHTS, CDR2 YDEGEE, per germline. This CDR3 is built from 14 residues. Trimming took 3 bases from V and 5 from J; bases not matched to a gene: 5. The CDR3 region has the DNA TGTGCCAGCAGCTCGGGGGGGCTCATAGATACGCAGTATTTT. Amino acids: CASSSGGLIDTQYF. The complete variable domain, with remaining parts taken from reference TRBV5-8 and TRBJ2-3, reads EAGVTQSPTHLIKTRGQQATLRCSPISGHTSVYWYQQALGLGLQFLLWYDEGEERNRGNFPPRFSGRQFPNYSSELNVNALELEDSALYLCASSSGGLIDTQYFGPGTRLTVL.

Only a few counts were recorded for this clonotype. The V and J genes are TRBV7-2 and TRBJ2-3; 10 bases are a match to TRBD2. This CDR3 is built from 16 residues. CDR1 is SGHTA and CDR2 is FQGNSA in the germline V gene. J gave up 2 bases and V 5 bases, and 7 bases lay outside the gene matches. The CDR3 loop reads CASSPEGLAFTDTQYF. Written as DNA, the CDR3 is TGTGCCAGCAGCCCAGAGGGACTAGCGTTCACAGATACGCAGTATTTT.

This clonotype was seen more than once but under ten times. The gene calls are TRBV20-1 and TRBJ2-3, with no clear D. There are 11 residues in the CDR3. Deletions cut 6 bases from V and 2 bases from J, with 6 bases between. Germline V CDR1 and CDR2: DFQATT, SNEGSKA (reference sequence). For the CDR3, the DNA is TGCAGTGCGAGACTCACAGATACGCAGTATTTT. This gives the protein CSARLTDTQYF.

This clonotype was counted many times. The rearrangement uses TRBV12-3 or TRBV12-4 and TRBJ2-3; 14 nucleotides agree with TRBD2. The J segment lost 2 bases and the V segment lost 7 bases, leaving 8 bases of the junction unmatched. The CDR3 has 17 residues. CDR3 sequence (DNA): TGTGCCAGCACCCTCGGACTAGCGGGGGGCATCACAGATACGCAGTATTTT. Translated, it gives CASTLGLAGGITDTQYF.

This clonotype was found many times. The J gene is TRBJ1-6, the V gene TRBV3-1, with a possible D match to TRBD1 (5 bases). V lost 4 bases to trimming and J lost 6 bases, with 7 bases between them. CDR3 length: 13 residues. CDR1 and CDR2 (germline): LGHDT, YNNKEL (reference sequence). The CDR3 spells CASSLQGNSPLHF. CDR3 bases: TGTGCCAGCAGCCTTCAGGGTAATTCACCCCTCCACTTT.

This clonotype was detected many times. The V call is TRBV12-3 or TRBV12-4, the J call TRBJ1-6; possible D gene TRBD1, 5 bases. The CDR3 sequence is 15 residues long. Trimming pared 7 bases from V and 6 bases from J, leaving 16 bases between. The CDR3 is CASKRREVFNSPLHF. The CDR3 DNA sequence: TGTGCCAGCAAACGCAGGGAAGTGTTTAATTCACCCCTCCACTTT.

CDR3 sequence: CASSRQGNDQPQHF. In nucleotides, the CDR3 is TGTGCCAGCAGCCGACAGGGAAATGATCAGCCCCAGCATTTT. The chain uses TRBV5-5 and TRBJ1-5; 7 nucleotides match TRBD1. Unmatched junction bases numbered 6, after V lost 4 bases and J lost 5 bases. This CDR3 has 14 amino acids. Germline assignment: CDR1 SGHKS and CDR2 YYEKEE (reference sequence).

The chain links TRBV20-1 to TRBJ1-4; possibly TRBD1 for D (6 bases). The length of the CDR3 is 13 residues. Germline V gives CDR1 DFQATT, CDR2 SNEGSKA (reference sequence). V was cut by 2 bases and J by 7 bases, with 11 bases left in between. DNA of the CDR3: TGCAGTGCTAGAAAGACAGGCGGTGAAAAACTGTTTTTT. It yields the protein CSARKTGGEKLFF.

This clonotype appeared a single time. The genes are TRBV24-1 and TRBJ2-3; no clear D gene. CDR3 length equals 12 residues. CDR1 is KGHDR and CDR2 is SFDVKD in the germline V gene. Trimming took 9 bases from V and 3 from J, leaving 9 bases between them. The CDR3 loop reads CATGGQTDTQYF. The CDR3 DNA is TGTGCCACCGGTGGGCAAACAGATACGCAGTATTTT.

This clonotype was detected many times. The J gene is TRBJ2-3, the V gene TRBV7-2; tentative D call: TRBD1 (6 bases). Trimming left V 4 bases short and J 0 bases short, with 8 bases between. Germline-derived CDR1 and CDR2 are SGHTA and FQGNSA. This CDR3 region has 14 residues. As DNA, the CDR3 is TGTGCCAGCAGCTCCGGACAGAGCACAGATACGCAGTATTTT. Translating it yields CASSSGQSTDTQYF.

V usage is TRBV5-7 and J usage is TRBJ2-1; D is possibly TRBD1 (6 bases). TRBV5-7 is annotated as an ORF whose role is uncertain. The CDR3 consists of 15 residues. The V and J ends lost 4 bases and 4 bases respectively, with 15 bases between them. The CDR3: CASSPGQIMYNEQFF. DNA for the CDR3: TGTGCCAGCAGCCCCGGACAGATAATGTACAATGAGCAGTTCTTC.

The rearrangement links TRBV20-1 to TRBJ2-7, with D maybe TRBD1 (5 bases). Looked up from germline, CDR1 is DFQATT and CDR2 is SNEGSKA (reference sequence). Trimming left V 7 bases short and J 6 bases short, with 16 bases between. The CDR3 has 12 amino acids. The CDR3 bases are TGCAGTGGCCGCAGGGTGGAAGGCGAGCAGTACTTC. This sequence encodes CSGRRVEGEQYF.

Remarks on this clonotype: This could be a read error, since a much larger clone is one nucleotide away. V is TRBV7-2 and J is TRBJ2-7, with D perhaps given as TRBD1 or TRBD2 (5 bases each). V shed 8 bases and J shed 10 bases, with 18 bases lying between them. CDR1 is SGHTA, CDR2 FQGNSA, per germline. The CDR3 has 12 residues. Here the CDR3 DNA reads TGTGCCAGCTGCCAAGCAGGGACCCGACAGTACTTC. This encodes CASCQAGTRQYF.

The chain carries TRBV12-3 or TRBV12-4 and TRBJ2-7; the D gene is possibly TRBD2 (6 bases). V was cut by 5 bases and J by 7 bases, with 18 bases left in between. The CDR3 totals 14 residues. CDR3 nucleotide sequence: TGTGCCAGCAGTACGAGGACACCGGGGGTGGAGCAGTACTTC. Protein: CASSTRTPGVEQYF.

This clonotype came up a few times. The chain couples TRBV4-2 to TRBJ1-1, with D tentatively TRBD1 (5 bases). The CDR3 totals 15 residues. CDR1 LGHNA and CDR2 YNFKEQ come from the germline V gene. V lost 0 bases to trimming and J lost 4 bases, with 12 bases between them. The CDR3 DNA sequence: TGTGCCAGCAGCCAAGATTCACTTGGGGGCACTGAAGCTTTCTTT. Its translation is CASSQDSLGGTEAFF.

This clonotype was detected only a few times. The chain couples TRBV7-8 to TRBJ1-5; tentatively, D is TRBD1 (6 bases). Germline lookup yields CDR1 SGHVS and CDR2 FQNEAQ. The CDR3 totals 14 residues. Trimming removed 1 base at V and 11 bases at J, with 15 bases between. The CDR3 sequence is CASSLVTGSSAQHF. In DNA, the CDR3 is TGTGCCAGCAGCTTAGTAACAGGGAGTTCGGCCCAGCATTTT.

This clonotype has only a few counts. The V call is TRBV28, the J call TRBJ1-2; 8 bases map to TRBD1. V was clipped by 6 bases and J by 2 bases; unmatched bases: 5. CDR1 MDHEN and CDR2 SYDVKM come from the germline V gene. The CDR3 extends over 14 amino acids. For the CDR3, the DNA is TGTGCCAGCAGGAGACAGGGGCGAAACTATGGCTACACCTTC. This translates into CASRRQGRNYGYTF.

The CDR3 nucleotides read TGTGCCAGCAGCGTAATGGCGACAGGGGGTGAAAAACTGTTTTTT. Translating gives CASSVMATGGEKLFF. The chain couples TRBV7-6 to TRBJ1-4, with TRBD1 matching over 9 bases. The V gene's germline CDR1 is SGHVS and CDR2 FNYEAQ. With 5 bases clipped from V and 7 bases from J, the junction kept 8 bases outside the gene matches. The CDR3 length is 15 residues.

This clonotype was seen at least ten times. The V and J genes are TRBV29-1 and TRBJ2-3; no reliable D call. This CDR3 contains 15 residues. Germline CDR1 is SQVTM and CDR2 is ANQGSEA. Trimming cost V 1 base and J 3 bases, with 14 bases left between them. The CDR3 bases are TGCAGCGTTGAAGGGGTAGCCGTTGTTACAGATACGCAGTATTTT. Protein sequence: CSVEGVAVVTDTQYF.